These T cell receptor beta chains were read from a single sample in a study of OX40 agonist ivuxolimab in advanced cancers. The table came from immunoSEQ multiplex PCR; TCRdb's copy has only in-frame clones and leaves some out. The sample contains tens of thousands of clones, around 84% of which appear only once. The material sequenced was CD4+ or CD8+ T cells sorted from blood, taken in a trial of the OX40 agonist ivuxolimab. These receptors came from an adult with an advanced solid tumor such as melanoma, head and neck, liver or kidney cancer. Each CDR3 is given with its conserved first and last residue. D genes are given only for firm matches. Clone size is given for some rows only: seen once, a few or many times, or a class if the clone is expanded.

v_gene	j_gene	d_gene	abundance	CDR3nt	CDR3aa
TRBV7-2	TRBJ2-4	.	.	TGTGCCAGCAGCTTAGCGGCCCAGGGAGTTGGGGCCAAAAACATTCAGTACTTC	CASSLAAQGVGAKNIQYF
TRBV14	TRBJ1-3	.	.	TGTGCCAGCAGCCAAGTTAAGGGGATTGGAAACACCATATATTTT	CASSQVKGIGNTIYF
TRBV7-3	TRBJ2-5	.	.	TGTGCCAGCAGCTTACGGGAGAGAGAGACCCAGTACTTC	CASSLRERETQYF
TRBV9	TRBJ2-1	.	.	TGTGCCAGCAGCGTAGGGGCAGGGTCACCGTATGAGCAGTTCTTC	CASSVGAGSPYEQFF
TRBV28	TRBJ1-5	TRBD1	.	TGTGCCAGCAGTTTTCGGGACAGGGGAGGGAATCAGCCCCAGCATTTT	CASSFRDRGGNQPQHF
TRBV19	TRBJ2-3	.	once	TGTGCCAGTATGGACAGCCAGGGAACAGATACGCAGTATTTT	CASMDSQGTDTQYF
TRBV7-6	TRBJ2-3	.	once	TGTGCCAGCAGCTTAGCGAACGGGGGAAGCACAGATACGCAGTATTTT	CASSLANGGSTDTQYF
TRBV5-1	TRBJ1-2	.	.	TGCGCCAGCAGCTTGGTGGCAGCTAACTATGGCTACACCTTC	CASSLVAANYGYTF
TRBV5-4	TRBJ1-4	.	.	TGTGCCAGCAGCCTTCAAAATGAAAAACTGTTTTTT	CASSLQNEKLFF
TRBV10-3	TRBJ1-3	.	.	TGTGCCATCAGTGACTCCATGTTCAGAAACACCATATATTTT	CAISDSMFRNTIYF
TRBV19	TRBJ2-5	TRBD1	once	TGTGCCACCCGGGACAGGGGCAGGGAGACCCAGTACTTC	CATRDRGRETQYF
TRBV19	TRBJ2-2	.	.	TGTGCCAGTAGTATCCAGGCCCAAGTCACCGGGGAGCTGTTTTTT	CASSIQAQVTGELFF
TRBV7-7	TRBJ2-1	.	.	TGTGCCAGCAGCTTCGGCACAGATCAAGGTAGTGAGCAGTTCTTC	CASSFGTDQGSEQFF
TRBV6-6	TRBJ2-5	.	.	TGTGCCAGCAGTCGCGGCACGTACGCCCAAGAGACCCAGTACTTC	CASSRGTYAQETQYF
TRBV18	TRBJ2-5	.	.	TGTGCCAGCTCATCAAGACAGGTCCGGGAGACCCAGTACTTC	CASSSRQVRETQYF
TRBV19	TRBJ1-4	.	.	TGTGCCAGTAGATCCCGGAGGGGAGGGACTAATGAAAAACTGTTTTTT	CASRSRRGGTNEKLFF
TRBV27	TRBJ2-2	.	.	TGTGCCAGCAGTGAGGTGTCTCTGGCCGGGGAGCTGTTTTTT	CASSEVSLAGELFF
TRBV2	TRBJ2-5	.	.	TGTGCCAGCCTCCCAATTGGGGGGCGGGAAGAGACCCAGTACTTC	CASLPIGGREETQYF
TRBV5-6	TRBJ1-5	.	.	TGTGCCAGCAGCCTTGGATTCGATCAGCCCCAGCATTTT	CASSLGFDQPQHF
TRBV28	TRBJ1-6	TRBD1	few	TGTGCCAGCAGTGCCGGGACAGGGAAAAGCCCCTATAATTCACCCCTCCACTTT	CASSAGTGKSPYNSPLHF
TRBV18	TRBJ2-7	.	once	TGTGCCAGCTCACCACCGCACGGCCTCTACGAGCAGTACTTC	CASSPPHGLYEQYF
TRBV29-1	TRBJ2-2	.	.	TGCAGCGCAAGAAACACCGGGGAGCTGTTTTTT	CSARNTGELFF
TRBV5-5	TRBJ2-1	.	.	TGTGCCCGGGGAGTAGGGGAGTGGGACAATGAGCAGTTCTTC	CARGVGEWDNEQFF
TRBV10-1	TRBJ1-6	TRBD1	.	TGCGCCAGCAGTGAGTGGGACAGTAATTCACCCCTCCACTTT	CASSEWDSNSPLHF
TRBV7-9	TRBJ1-1	.	.	TGTGCCAGCAGCGCCCGAAGTGAAGCTTTCTTT	CASSARSEAFF
TRBV5-5	TRBJ2-3	TRBD1	.	TGTGCCAGCAGTCCAAAGGGCACAGGGGCAGATACGCAGTATTTT	CASSPKGTGADTQYF
TRBV7-2	TRBJ2-1	.	.	TGTGCCAGCAGCTTGGGAACCTCTTTTAATGAGCAGTTCTTC	CASSLGTSFNEQFF
TRBV5-4	TRBJ2-1	.	.	TGTGCCAGCACCCTGCCCGGCAGCGCGGGCAATGAGCAGTTCTTC	CASTLPGSAGNEQFF
TRBV7-2	TRBJ2-3	.	once	TGTGCCAGCAGCATCGGACAGTCTAGCACAGATACGCAGTATTTT	CASSIGQSSTDTQYF
TRBV7-3	TRBJ2-2	TRBD1	.	TGTGCCAGCAGCTCTTTCGGGACAGGGGCATACGGGGAGCTGTTTTTT	CASSSFGTGAYGELFF
TRBV5-1	TRBJ2-5	TRBD1	once	TGCGCCAGCAGCCAGGACAGGGAGACCCAGTACTTC	CASSQDRETQYF
TRBV19	TRBJ2-5	TRBD2	.	TGTGCCAGTAGTATCAGGACTAGCGCGCAAGAGACCCAGTACTTC	CASSIRTSAQETQYF
TRBV7-9	TRBJ1-5	.	.	TGTGCCAGCAGCTTAGCGGGCGGCTACGATCAGCCCCAGCATTTT	CASSLAGGYDQPQHF
TRBV7-7	TRBJ2-2	.	.	TGTGCCAGCAGCTTACGGGAAAACACCGGGGAGCTGTTTTTT	CASSLRENTGELFF
TRBV7-2	TRBJ1-5	.	.	TGTGCCAGCAGCTTAAGGGTTAGCAATCAGCCCCAGCATTTT	CASSLRVSNQPQHF